Each of the 10 T cell receptor beta chains below was sequenced from the same sample in a study of blood T cell repertoires in COVID-19. Profiled with immunoSEQ multiplex PCR; TCRdb holds only in-frame clones, not every one. The data contain over 150,000 clones, roughly 81% of them singletons. Material for sequencing was peripheral blood. These receptor sequences come from a woman aged 55 to 70 with COVID-19, enrolled during active disease.

The chain links TRBV19 to TRBJ1-5, with D tentatively TRBD1 (5 bases). The CDR3 is 15 amino acids. V was pared by 7 bases and J by 5 bases, with 18 bases between. Germline loops: CDR1 LNHDA, CDR2 SQIVND (reference sequence). The CDR3 is CASTKAGWGDQPQHF. DNA of the CDR3: TGTGCCAGTACCAAAGCCGGGTGGGGGGATCAGCCCCAGCATTTT.

This chain connects TRBV10-3 to TRBJ2-2; D possibly corresponds to TRBD1 (6 bases). Germline CDR1 ENHRY, CDR2 SYGVKD. The V end lost 3 bases, the J end lost 5 bases, and 10 bases lay between the germline ends. The length of the CDR3 is 14 residues. The CDR3 DNA reads as TGTGCCATCAGTGACCAGGGGTTGACCGGGGAGCTGTTTTTT. Protein product: CAISDQGLTGELFF.

Regarding this clone: The identical CDR3 is also encoded by other nucleotide sequences in the sample. J is TRBJ2-2 and V is TRBV29-1, with D possibly matching TRBD1 (6 bases). CDR3 length equals 14 residues. The germline V gene encodes CDR1 SQVTM and CDR2 ANQGSEA. The V gene lost 4 bases and the J gene lost 0 bases, with 9 bases spanning the gap. CDR3 loop: CSVGRQANTGELFF. CDR3 DNA: TGCAGCGTTGGACGACAGGCGAACACCGGGGAGCTGTTTTTT.

This clone was observed once. V is TRBV5-4 and J is TRBJ1-6; no clear D. This CDR3 is built from 14 residues. CDR1 and CDR2 (germline): SGHNT, YYREEE (reference sequence). V lost 2 bases and J 5 bases, leaving 8 bases between the germline ends. The CDR3 region is CASSFIEHNSPLHF. CDR3 nucleotides: TGTGCCAGCAGCTTCATTGAGCATAATTCACCCCTCCACTTT.

The gene calls are TRBV6-5 and TRBJ1-4; D call uncertain. The germline V and J ends were trimmed by 7 bases and 0 bases, with 12 bases remaining between them. This CDR3 contains 15 residues. The germline CDR1 and CDR2 sequences are MNHEY and SVGAGI. The DNA for the CDR3 is TGTGCCAGCAACCCGGGGAGTGCAACTAATGAAAAACTGTTTTTT. Amino acid sequence: CASNPGSATNEKLFF.

The chain recombines TRBV11-3 with TRBJ2-2; D remains ambiguous. The CDR3 is 13 residues long. Trimming stripped 5 bases from V and 3 bases from J, with 7 bases between. CDR1 SGHNT and CDR2 YENEEA come from the germline V gene. The CDR3 is CASSPSHTGELFF. DNA for the CDR3: TGTGCCAGCAGCCCTTCTCACACCGGGGAGCTGTTTTTT.

In its sample, this clone was seen a few times. The rearrangement uses TRBV14 and TRBJ1-2; D not resolved. Germline values: CDR1 SGHDN, CDR2 FVKESK. The CDR3 extends over 14 amino acids. Trimming took off 0 bases at V and 7 bases at J, with 12 bases between the two ends. CDR3 protein: CASSQDRSSSGYTF. The CDR3 nucleotides are TGTGCCAGCAGCCAAGATCGTTCAAGTAGTGGCTACACCTTC.

The chain employs TRBV6-5 and TRBJ1-2, with 7 bases identical to TRBD1. Losses at the gene ends were 8 bases for V and 2 bases for J; bases not matched to a gene: 5. The CDR3 runs 13 residues. Germline CDR1 and CDR2: MNHEY and SVGAGI. CDR3 in DNA: TGTGCCAGCGCCGGGACAGAGAACTATGGCTACACCTTC. This encodes CASAGTENYGYTF.

This clone was detected once. The chain recombines TRBV5-1 with TRBJ1-2; D is perhaps TRBD1 (6 bases). This CDR3 is built from 14 residues. The germline V and J ends were trimmed by 7 bases and 2 bases, with 15 bases remaining between them. CDR1 and CDR2 (germline): SGHRS, YFSETQ. CDR3 nucleotide sequence: TGCGCCAGCGCTGAGGGGGTGAGCAACTATGGCTACACCTTC. Protein sequence: CASAEGVSNYGYTF.

V is TRBV25-1 and J is TRBJ2-5; D ambiguous. The V gene's germline CDR1 is MGHDK and CDR2 SYGVNS. The V and J ends lost 4 bases and 5 bases respectively, with 5 bases between them. The CDR3 spans 11 residues. CDR3 region: CASSVGETQYF. DNA for the CDR3: TGTGCCAGCAGTGTCGGGGAGACCCAGTACTTC.